Listed below are T cell receptor beta chains from one sample, sequenced in a study of blood T cell repertoires in COVID-19. TCRdb's copy holds only in-frame clones and misses some; the assay was immunoSEQ multiplex PCR. Counted here are around 160,000 clones, 87% occurring once; the ten biggest clones make up roughly 4%. The sequenced sample consisted of PBMCs or T cells enriched from blood (not recorded which). These receptors were collected from a woman aged 40 to 49 who had been exposed to COVID-19. Both conserved end residues are part of each CDR3. The D gene is left open where the match is weak. A row's size may be missing; if present it is once, few, many or a size class.

-,TRBV5-1,TRBJ1-4,-,TGCGCCAGCACCCCGTTAGGGGCTAAGAGTGAAAAACTGTTTTTT,CASTPLGAKSEKLFF
-,TRBV9,TRBJ1-2,-,TGTGCCAGCAGCGGGACGGGAGGTGGCTACACCTTC,CASSGTGGGYTF
TRBD1,TRBV5-4,TRBJ1-1,-,TGTGCCAGCAGCTTGGACAGGGGGCGGAGCACTGAAGCTTTCTTT,CASSLDRGRSTEAFF
TRBD1,TRBV6-5,TRBJ1-1,-,TGTGCCAGCAGCGACAGGGTCGGCGCCACTGAAGCTTTCTTT,CASSDRVGATEAFF
TRBD1,TRBV9,TRBJ2-7,-,TGTGCCAGCAGCGTATCTCCGGGACAGGGGTCCTACGAGCAGTACTTC,CASSVSPGQGSYEQYF
TRBD2,TRBV10-3,TRBJ2-1,-,TGTGCCATTACTAGCGCCTCTCACAATGAGCAGTTCTTC,CAITSASHNEQFF
TRBD1,TRBV9,TRBJ2-1,-,TGTGCCAGCAGCGGACAGGGGTTAGAACGGGCCAATGAGCAGTTCTTC,CASSGQGLERANEQFF
-,TRBV6-5,TRBJ1-1,-,TGTGCCAGCAGTTACTCCAGACAAATGAACACTGAAGCTTTCTTT,CASSYSRQMNTEAFF
TRBD1,TRBV7-9,TRBJ2-7,few,TGTGCCAGCAGCTTTGACAGGGGGATTATACGGTGGGAGCAGTACTTC,CASSFDRGIIRWEQYF
TRBD1,TRBV18,TRBJ1-1,-,TGTGCCAGCTCACCACCGACAGGGGTGAACACTGAAGCTTTCTTT,CASSPPTGVNTEAFF
-,TRBV5-5,TRBJ2-3,few,TGTGCCAGCAGCTTGGCTGGGGGCGGCACAGATACGCAGTATTTT,CASSLAGGGTDTQYF
-,TRBV7-3,TRBJ1-5,-,TGTGCCAGCAGCAGGGGTAGCAATCAGCCCCAGCATTTT,CASSRGSNQPQHF
-,TRBV29-1,TRBJ2-2,-,TGCAGCGTCCCAGGGACCGGGGAGCTGTTTTTT,CSVPGTGELFF
-,TRBV12-3/TRBV12-4,TRBJ1-6,-,TGTGCCAGCAGTTTAGAGCCAGGTTCACCCCTCCACTTT,CASSLEPGSPLHF
-,TRBV12-3/TRBV12-4,TRBJ1-3,-,TGTGCCAGCAGTTTAGGGCCGACGGGGTATTTT,CASSLGPTGYF
TRBD1,TRBV6-5,TRBJ1-2,-,TGTGCCAGCACCCAACCCACAGGGGGCGCAAGGGGCTACACCTTC,CASTQPTGGARGYTF
-,TRBV15,TRBJ1-6,-,TGTGCCACCAGCAGAGAGGGGGGAGTCTATAATTCACCCCTCCACTTT,CATSREGGVYNSPLHF
-,TRBV11-2,TRBJ1-4,-,TGTGCCAGCAGCTTAGTCGACCTCCGGGGGGAAAAACTGTTTTTT,CASSLVDLRGEKLFF
-,TRBV5-6,TRBJ1-1,-,TGTGCCAGCAGCTCGGGGATTCTCCGCTCTTTCTTT,CASSSGILRSFF
TRBD1,TRBV9,TRBJ2-7,-,TGTGCCAGCAGCGTAACTCAGGGGGCGAGGGAGCAGTACTTC,CASSVTQGAREQYF
-,TRBV6-2/TRBV6-3,TRBJ1-2,-,TGTGCCAGCAGTTCCATACAGGGATTCTATGGCTACACCTTC,CASSSIQGFYGYTF
TRBD1,TRBV12-3/TRBV12-4,TRBJ2-1,-,TGTGCCAGCAGTTTAAAAAGGACAGGGACGCAGTTCTTC,CASSLKRTGTQFF
TRBD2,TRBV5-6,TRBJ2-3,-,TGTGCCAGCCACAGTCTAGCGGGGGGGATCACAGATACGCAGTATTTT,CASHSLAGGITDTQYF
TRBD1,TRBV5-1,TRBJ1-4,-,TGCGCCAGCCGCGGCGGGGACAGGGGTACTAATGAAAAACTGTTTTTT,CASRGGDRGTNEKLFF
TRBD1,TRBV6-5,TRBJ2-7,-,TGTGCCAGCAGATGGGACAGAGACTACGAGCAGTACTTC,CASRWDRDYEQYF
-,TRBV7-8,TRBJ2-7,-,TGTGCCAGCAGCTCAACCCCCCCCGGAGTTGAGCAGTACTTC,CASSSTPPGVEQYF
TRBD1,TRBV2,TRBJ1-5,once,TGTGCCAGCAGTGGACAGGGGAGAGGGCCCCAGCATTTT,CASSGQGRGPQHF
-,TRBV2,TRBJ1-3,-,TGTGCCAGCAGTGTCTACCCCTCTGGAAACACCATATATTTT,CASSVYPSGNTIYF
TRBD1,TRBV7-2,TRBJ1-2,few,TGTGCCAGCAGCTCCCCAGGGGGCAACTATGGCTACACCTTC,CASSSPGGNYGYTF
-,TRBV6-2/TRBV6-3,TRBJ1-5,-,TGTGCCAGCAGTAAATCAGCGTTCGGGGTTAGCAATCAGCCCCAGCATTTT,CASSKSAFGVSNQPQHF
TRBD1,TRBV7-8,TRBJ2-7,-,TGTGCCAGCAGCCAACAGGGGGACGAGCAGTACTTC,CASSQQGDEQYF
TRBD1,TRBV15,TRBJ1-5,-,TGTGCCACCAGCAGAGATAGCAATACAGGGGATAGCAATCAGCCCCAGCATTTT,CATSRDSNTGDSNQPQHF
-,TRBV11-3,TRBJ1-1,-,TGTGCCAGCAGCTTAGATCGAGGCAGGAACACTGAAGCTTTCTTT,CASSLDRGRNTEAFF
TRBD2,TRBV6-2/TRBV6-3,TRBJ2-3,-,TGTGCCAGCAGTTATGAGCGGGGGGCCCCGTGGGCAGATACGCAGTATTTT,CASSYERGAPWADTQYF